This entry lists 9 T cell receptor beta chains sequenced from one sample in a study of cytomegalovirus exposure and HLA in healthy donors. The study ran its PCR with 60 Vbeta and 13 Jbeta primers. The protocol was immunoSEQ multiplex PCR, while the TCRdb copy is restricted to in-frame clones and leaves out a portion. The sample has 150,000 or so clones; about 74% are singletons. Sample: PBMCs. The receptors originated from a woman between 40 and 55 years old in good health and CMV-seronegative.

In this sample, this clone turned up once. V and J are TRBV10-2 and TRBJ1-2; maybe TRBD1 (6 bases). CDR1 is WSHSY, CDR2 SAAADI, per germline. The CDR3 loop spans 16 amino acids. The germline V and J ends were trimmed by 4 bases and 7 bases, with 22 bases remaining between them. The DNA of the CDR3 is TGCGCCAGCAGTGGGGGCGGCGACAGGACTCTAGGTGGCTACACCTTC. Its protein is CASSGGGDRTLGGYTF.

V gene TRBV11-2 combines with J gene TRBJ2-7; 8 bases map to TRBD1. The CDR3 spans 14 residues. V gave up 5 bases and J gave up 2 bases; unmatched junction bases: 5. Germline lookup yields CDR1 SGHAT and CDR2 FQNNGV. The CDR3 DNA sequence: TGTGCCAGCAGCCTGGGACAGGCAGCCTACGAGCAGTACTTC. As protein: CASSLGQAAYEQYF.

This chain links TRBV5-1 with TRBJ2-7, with D tentatively TRBD1 (6 bases). The CDR3 contains 11 residues. Trimming removed 6 bases from V and 6 bases from J, with 10 bases in between. Germline loops: CDR1 SGHRS, CDR2 YFSETQ. For the CDR3, the DNA is TGCGCCAGCAAGGGGGAGTCCGAGCAGTACTTC. Translating gives CASKGESEQYF.

Here the CDR3 reads CASISRRGDSYEQYF. CDR3 DNA: TGTGCCAGCATCTCTCGGCGGGGGGATTCCTACGAGCAGTACTTC. The chain uses TRBV11-2 and TRBJ2-7; 8 bases agree with TRBD2. This CDR3 comprises 15 residues. Trimming removed 7 bases from V and 1 base from J; junction bases left unmatched: 9. CDR1 and CDR2 (germline): SGHAT, FQNNGV.

This chain joins TRBV5-4 and TRBJ2-3, with 9 nucleotides matching TRBD1. The CDR3 totals 14 residues. V lost 2 bases and J lost 6; bases outside the gene matches: 4. Germline V gives CDR1 SGHNT, CDR2 YYREEE (reference sequence). The CDR3 loop reads CASSLGTGLDTQYF. The CDR3 DNA reads as TGTGCCAGCAGCTTAGGGACAGGGTTGGATACGCAGTATTTT.

The chain has TRBV27 and TRBJ1-4, with TRBD1 matching over 8 bases. The CDR3 covers 14 residues. Germline CDR1 and CDR2: MNHEY and SMNVEV (reference sequence). Trimming took 4 bases from V and 2 from J; bases not matched to a gene: 0. The CDR3 reads CASSYRGTNEKLFF. The CDR3 nucleotides are TGTGCCAGCAGTTACAGGGGGACTAATGAAAAACTGTTTTTT. Full variable domain (outside the CDR3, taken from reference TRBV27 and TRBJ1-4): EAQVTQNPRYLITVTGKKLTVTCSQNMNHEYMSWYRQDPGLGLRQIYYSMNVEVTDKGDVPEGYKVSRKEKRNFPLILESPSPNQTSLYFCASSYRGTNEKLFFGSGTQLSVL.

This chain joins TRBV5-4 and TRBJ1-3; no reliable D call. Trimming removed 2 bases at V and 0 bases at J, with 6 bases between. The germline CDR1 and CDR2 sequences are SGHNT and YYREEE (reference sequence). This CDR3 has 14 amino acids. The CDR3 nucleotides read TGTGCCAGCAGCTTACTCGGCTCTGGAAACACCATATATTTT. This gives the protein CASSLLGSGNTIYF.

V and J are TRBV5-1 and TRBJ1-1; no clear D. With 0 bases removed from V and 7 bases from J, the gap between germline ends came to 10 bases. This CDR3 has 13 amino acids. CDR1 is SGHRS and CDR2 is YFSETQ in the germline V gene. CDR3 residues: CASSLGSGIEAFF. CDR3 coding DNA: TGCGCCAGCAGCTTGGGTTCGGGGATTGAAGCTTTCTTT.

This clone has more than one count but fewer than ten. This chain connects TRBV28 to TRBJ1-5, with a weak D call TRBD1 (6 bases). This CDR3 region has 17 residues. Germline values: CDR1 MDHEN, CDR2 SYDVKM. V dropped 5 bases and J dropped 2 bases, with 19 bases sitting between them. CDR3 in amino acids: CASSLLQGEEGNQPQHF. CDR3 DNA: TGTGCCAGCAGTCTGCTACAGGGTGAGGAGGGCAATCAGCCCCAGCATTTT. Drawing the rest from reference TRBV28 and TRBJ1-5, the complete variable domain is DVKVTQSSRYLVKRTGEKVFLECVQDMDHENMFWYRQDPGLGLRLIYFSYDVKMKEKGDIPEGYSVSREKKERFSLILESASTNQTSMYLCASSLLQGEEGNQPQHFGDGTRLSIL.